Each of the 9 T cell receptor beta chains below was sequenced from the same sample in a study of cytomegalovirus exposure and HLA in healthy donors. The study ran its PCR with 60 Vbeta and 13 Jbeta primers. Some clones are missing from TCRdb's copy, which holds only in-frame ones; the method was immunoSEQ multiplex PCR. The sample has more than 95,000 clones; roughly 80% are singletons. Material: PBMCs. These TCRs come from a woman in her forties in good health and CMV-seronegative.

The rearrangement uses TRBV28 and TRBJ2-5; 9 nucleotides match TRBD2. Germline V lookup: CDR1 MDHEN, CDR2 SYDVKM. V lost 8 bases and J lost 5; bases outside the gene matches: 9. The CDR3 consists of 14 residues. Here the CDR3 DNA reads TGTGCCAGCCAGGGACTAGCTGGTCGGGAGACCCAGTACTTC. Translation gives CASQGLAGRETQYF.

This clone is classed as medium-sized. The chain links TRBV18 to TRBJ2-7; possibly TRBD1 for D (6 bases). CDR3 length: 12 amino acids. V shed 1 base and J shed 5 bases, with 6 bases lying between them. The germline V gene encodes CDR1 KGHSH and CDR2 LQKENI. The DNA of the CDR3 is TGTGCCAGCTCACCACAGGGGGACGAGCAGTACTTC. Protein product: CASSPQGDEQYF.

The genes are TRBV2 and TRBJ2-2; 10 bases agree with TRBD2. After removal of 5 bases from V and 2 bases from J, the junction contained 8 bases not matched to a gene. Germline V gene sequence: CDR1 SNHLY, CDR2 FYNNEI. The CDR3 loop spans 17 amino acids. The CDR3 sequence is CASSLRASGSNTGELFF. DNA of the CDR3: TGTGCCAGCAGTCTCCGAGCTAGCGGGAGTAACACCGGGGAGCTGTTTTTT.

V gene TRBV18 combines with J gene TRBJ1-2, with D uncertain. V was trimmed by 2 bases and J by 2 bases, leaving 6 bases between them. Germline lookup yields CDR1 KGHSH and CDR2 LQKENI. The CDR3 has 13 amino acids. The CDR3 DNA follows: TGTGCCAGCTCACCAGACGGGAACTATGGCTACACCTTC. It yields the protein CASSPDGNYGYTF.

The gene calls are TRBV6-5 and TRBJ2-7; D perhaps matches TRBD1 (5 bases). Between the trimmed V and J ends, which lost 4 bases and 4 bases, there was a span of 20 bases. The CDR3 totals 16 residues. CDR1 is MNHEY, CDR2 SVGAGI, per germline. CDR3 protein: CASSFYTNPTGYEQYF. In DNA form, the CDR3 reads TGTGCCAGCAGTTTCTACACTAATCCAACAGGTTACGAGCAGTACTTC.

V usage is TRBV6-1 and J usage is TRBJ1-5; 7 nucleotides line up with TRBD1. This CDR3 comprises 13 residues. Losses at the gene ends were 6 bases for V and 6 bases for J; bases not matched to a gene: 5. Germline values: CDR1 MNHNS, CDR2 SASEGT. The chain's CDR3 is CASRLQGSQPQHF. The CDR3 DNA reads TGTGCCAGCAGGTTACAGGGGTCTCAGCCCCAGCATTTT.

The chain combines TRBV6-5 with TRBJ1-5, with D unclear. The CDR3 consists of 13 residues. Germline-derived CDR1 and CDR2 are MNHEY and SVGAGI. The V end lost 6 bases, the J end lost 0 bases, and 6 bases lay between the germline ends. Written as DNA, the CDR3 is TGTGCCAGCAGGAGAGATAGCAATCAGCCCCAGCATTTT. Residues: CASRRDSNQPQHF.

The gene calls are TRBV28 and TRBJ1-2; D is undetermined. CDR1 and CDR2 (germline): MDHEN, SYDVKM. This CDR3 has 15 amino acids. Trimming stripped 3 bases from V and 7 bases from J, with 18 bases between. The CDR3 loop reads CASSFWERVEAGYTF. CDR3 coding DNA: TGTGCCAGCAGTTTCTGGGAGCGGGTGGAGGCTGGCTACACCTTC.

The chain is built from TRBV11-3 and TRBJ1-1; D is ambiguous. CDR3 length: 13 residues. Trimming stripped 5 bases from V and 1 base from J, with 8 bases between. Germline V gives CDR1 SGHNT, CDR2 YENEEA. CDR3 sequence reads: CASSPRQNTEAFF. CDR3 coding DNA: TGTGCCAGCAGCCCGAGACAGAACACTGAAGCTTTCTTT.